This TCR beta chain was sequenced during a study of blood T cell repertoires in COVID-19 (dated by TCRdb to the early 2020s). Background for the entire study: Samples covering the acute and convalescent phases of COVID-19 were provided by collaborators in the United States, Italy and Spain. The prospective study material was composed of cDNA or gDNA derived from T cells, B-cell-depleted T cells, or PBMCs. Subjects who had been exposed to COVID-19, were actively infected with it, or had recovered from it provided the deeply sampled blood TCRbeta repertoires that made up the dataset. The repertoires were released in a freely available public database intended as a resource for research on the immune response to SARS-CoV-2. Samples were obtained from the ongoing ImmuneRACE study (first 160 participants) and from 1,200 or so subjects provided by 6 global collaborators. Nearly every sample came with metadata listing a de-identified subject ID, COVID-19 status, age in years and sex. Where HLA class I and class II types were available, the types were taken from metadata supplied by the sample provider, not from assay-based typing. The investigation overall reported the following: How much clinical and demographic metadata was included differed by source and by participant, and the metadata was provided uncurated.

Via the germline V gene, CDR1 is MGHDK and CDR2 SYGVNS. The CDR3 contains 16 residues, cysteine and phenylalanine counted. Only the CDR3 part of the read is kept: 48 bases, read in frame from the first base. The V end loses 5 bases and the J end loses 5 bases, and a stretch of 21 bases separates them. TCRbeta CDR3 regions were amplified from genomic DNA using the immunoSEQ Assay, a bias-controlled multiplex PCR. The authors' analysis ran thus. Nucleated cell counts per sample were estimated from amplification of reference gene primers within the assay. To quantify the absolute abundance of each unique TCRbeta CDR3 rearrangement, sequence reads were collapsed and filtered. For each sample, productive Simpson clonality was calculated as the square root of Simpson's diversity index across productive rearrangements. This immuneACCESS table, as held by TCRdb, lists in-frame sequences with V and J called but not all clones. Of the missing ones, under half trace to an unresolved V gene in checked studies; the others have no known cause. The DNA gave D and trimming, while V, J and clone size come from that table. The sample contains fewer than 250,000 clones, approximately 89% of them found a single time. Roughly 3.7% of the sample comes from the top ten.

In the prospective study, participants were 18 to 89 years old, resided in 25 or so geographic areas of the United States, and were enrolled through a virtual design. To assign participants to cohorts, the prospective study relied on clinical history that participants themselves reported in a screening survey and a study questionnaire. A participant counted as exposed if, within 2 weeks of entering the study, that participant had been in contact with someone who had a PCR-confirmed or clinician-diagnosed COVID-19 case. In the prospective study, whole blood, serum and a nasopharyngeal or oropharyngeal swab were collected from each participant by mobile phlebotomists. Over an approximately 2-month period, participants in the prospective study had the option of providing additional blood draws and questionnaires. Blood samples from the prospective study were shipped frozen or at room temperature prior to DNA extraction.

Points on this clone: Which antigen it targets is not known. No quality values exist for individual bases; no much larger clone is one base distant.

The material sequenced was PBMCs or T cells enriched from blood (not recorded which). The chain is encoded by TRBV25-1 joined to TRBJ2-5, and the D gene may be TRBD1, 6 bases matching. This receptor was taken from a woman in her thirties who had been exposed to COVID-19. The DNA reads TGTGCCAGCAGTCTGCAGACAGGATTCTATGCGGAGACCCAGTACTTC. This encodes CASSLQTGFYAETQYF.